The clone carrying this TCR beta chain was found a few times. What it binds is not known. The CDR3 loop spans 14 amino acids. Germline assignment: CDR1 MNHNY and CDR2 SVGAGI (reference sequence). V lost 6 bases, J lost 5 bases, and 9 bases stayed unmatched. The record originates from a study of beta chain features in type 1 diabetes. Study-wide results and caveats: Moderate but significant shortening of TCRB CDR3s was recorded in all four CD4+ subsets from Type 1 diabetes patients.

Researchers reported sorting CD4+ naive, central memory, regulatory and stem cell-like memory cells via CD45RO/CCR7/CD25/CD127/CD95/CD27. Every bit of the isolated RNA underwent reverse transcription, so sequencing read expressed TCRB transcripts. Assay used: immunoSEQ multiplex PCR; TCRdb lists only in-frame clones, some missing. This table holds 300,000 to 350,000 clones, around an eighth found once. This receptor was identified in a young woman with type 1 diabetes. The chain links TRBV6-6 to TRBJ2-5, with 7 nucleotides matching TRBD1. The sample comprised naive CD4+ T cells from blood. CDR3 DNA: TGTGCCAGCAGCCTGACAGGGATCGGGGAGACCCAGTACTTC. Its protein is CASSLTGIGETQYF.